Listed below are T cell receptor beta chains from one sample, sequenced in a study of blood T cell repertoires in COVID-19. The protocol was immunoSEQ multiplex PCR, while the TCRdb copy is restricted to in-frame clones and leaves out a portion. The sample holds more than 9,500 clones, roughly nine tenths seen once. Sequencing used peripheral blood. Receptor source: a man between 70 and 80 years old with active COVID-19. The CDR3 runs from the conserved cysteine through the conserved F or W.

j_call | v_call | cdr3_aa
TRBJ1-1 | TRBV5-4 | CASSLARANTEAFF
TRBJ1-1 | TRBV28 | CASRVTGANTEAFF
TRBJ1-5 | TRBV25-1 | CASSQTGRNQPQHF
TRBJ1-6 | TRBV9 | CASSVAGQGDGSPLHF
TRBJ2-5 | TRBV3-1/TRBV3-2 | CASSRIAGDPSVETQYF
TRBJ1-5 | TRBV7-8 | CASSLVAGGNQPQHF
TRBJ2-7 | TRBV5-1 | CASSLGLSGLLSYEQYF
TRBJ1-5 | TRBV6-5 | CASIDETGRGHF
TRBJ2-7 | TRBV19 | CASSTMGLYEQYF
TRBJ2-2 | TRBV18 | CASSPPSAARGTGELFF
TRBJ1-1 | TRBV20-1 | CSAIQGLRAFF
TRBJ2-7 | TRBV6-5 | CASSYSYRGQNEQYF
TRBJ2-3 | TRBV25-1 | CASRNREDPTDTQYF
TRBJ2-7 | TRBV3-1/TRBV3-2 | CASSQDTGGSVDYEQYF
TRBJ1-1 | TRBV23-1 | CASRPLPRGQGPTMNTEAFF
TRBJ1-1 | TRBV18 | CASSPTIQGMNTEAFF
TRBJ1-2 | TRBV14 | CASSQDMIYGYTF
TRBJ1-2 | TRBV15 | CATSRDNSGYTF
TRBJ1-1 | TRBV7-6 | CASSLSTAENTEAFF
TRBJ2-1 | TRBV11-3 | CASSLDLAGGHNEQFF
TRBJ2-1 | TRBV9 | CASSVTSYNEQFF
TRBJ1-5 | TRBV7-8 | CASSPGQGVGAGQPQHF
TRBJ1-6 | TRBV9 | CASSVGGSSYNSPLHF
TRBJ2-1 | TRBV19 | CVAASSYNEQFF
TRBJ2-3 | TRBV30 | CACKRDGTDTQYF
TRBJ2-2 | TRBV7-2 | CASSLVGRGLGELFF
TRBJ2-7 | TRBV4-3 | CASSQQWGNPSGGTTYEQYF
TRBJ2-2 | TRBV7-8 | CASSRTLTGELFF
TRBJ2-1 | TRBV6-5 | CASRPPDSGSREQFF
TRBJ2-3 | TRBV9 | CASSAGDTQYF
TRBJ1-1 | TRBV18 | CASSPRTVNTEAFF